These 2 T cell receptor beta chains came from one sample sequenced in a study of shared clonotypes between healthy human individuals (dated by TCRdb to 2018 to 2020). Libraries were built with the immunoSEQ multiplex PCR assay. Not all clones reach the TCRdb copy of this immuneACCESS table, which keeps in-frame sequences only. Checked studies attribute under half of the gap to unresolved V genes and leave the rest unexplained. The sample table shows some 2.1 million clones, and roughly 94% are seen once. The top ten clonotypes cover roughly 0.13% of the sample. The sequenced sample consisted of naive CD4+ T cells sorted from blood. The sample's cell subset or site, from its label and the paper: CD45RA+ positively selected. Receptor source: a man aged 18 to 29 in good health.

This clone came up a few times. The J gene is TRBJ2-2, the V gene TRBV30, with 9 bases lining up with TRBD1. The CDR3 covers 15 residues. Germline CDR1 reads GTSNPN; CDR2 reads SVGIG (reference sequence). Trimming at V came to 3 bases and at J to 6 bases, leaving 8 bases not matched to a gene. The CDR3 sequence is CAWRHRDRDSGELFF. The CDR3 region has the DNA TGTGCCTGGAGACACCGGGACAGGGACTCCGGGGAGCTGTTTTTT. Complete variable domain (other parts from reference TRBV30 and TRBJ2-2): SQTIHQWPATLVQPVGSPLSLECTVEGTSNPNLYWYRQAAGRGLQLLFYSVGIGQISSEVPQNLSASRPQDRQFILSSKKLLLSDSGFYLCAWRHRDRDSGELFFGEGSRLTVL.

The chain carries TRBV6-5 and TRBJ2-1; weak D call: TRBD2 (6 bases). Between the trimmed V and J ends, which lost 6 bases and 3 bases, there was a span of 15 bases. The CDR3 is made up of 15 amino acids. The V gene's germline CDR1 is MNHEY and CDR2 SVGAGI. The CDR3 DNA reads TGTGCCAGCAGACACGGGACTTCGCTCTACAATGAGCAGTTCTTC. Residues: CASRHGTSLYNEQFF.